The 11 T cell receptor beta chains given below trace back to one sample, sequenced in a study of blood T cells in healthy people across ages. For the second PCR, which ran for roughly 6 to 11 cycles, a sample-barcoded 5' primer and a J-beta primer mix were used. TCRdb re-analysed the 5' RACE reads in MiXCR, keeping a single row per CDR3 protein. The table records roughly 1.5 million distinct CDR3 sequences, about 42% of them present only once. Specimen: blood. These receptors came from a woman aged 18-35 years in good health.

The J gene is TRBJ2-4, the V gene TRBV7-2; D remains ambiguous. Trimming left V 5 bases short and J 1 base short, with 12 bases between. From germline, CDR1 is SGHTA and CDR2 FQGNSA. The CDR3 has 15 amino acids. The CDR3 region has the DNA TGTGCCAGCAGCCAAGAGGTTATGGCCAAAAACATTCAGTACTTC. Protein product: CASSQEVMAKNIQYF.

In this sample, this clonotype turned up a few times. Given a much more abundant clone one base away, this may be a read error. The CDR3 region has the DNA TGTGCCAGCAGCCCCGGGACTAGCGGCCCAGATACGCAGTATTTT. Residues: CASSPGTSGPDTQYF. The J gene is TRBJ2-3, the V gene TRBV27; 11 bases map to TRBD2. The CDR3 extends over 15 amino acids. Germline V gene sequence: CDR1 MNHEY, CDR2 SMNVEV (reference sequence). Unmatched junction bases numbered 6, after V lost 6 bases and J lost 4 bases.

Written as DNA, the CDR3 is TGTGCCAGCAGCCCAATTAGAACCCGGAACGAGCAGTACTTC. It yields the protein CASSPIRTRNEQYF. The genes are TRBV11-2 and TRBJ2-7; unclear D gene. V lost 5 bases and J lost 5, with 16 bases in between. This CDR3 is 14 amino acids long. Germline CDR1 reads SGHAT; CDR2 reads FQNNGV. Based on the CDR3 plus reference TRBV11-2 and TRBJ2-7, the full variable domain is EAGVAQSPRYKIIEKRQSVAFWCNPISGHATLYWYQQILGQGPKLLIQFQNNGVVDDSQLPKDRFSAERLKGVDSTLKIQPAKLEDSAVYLCASSPIRTRNEQYFGPGTRLTVT.

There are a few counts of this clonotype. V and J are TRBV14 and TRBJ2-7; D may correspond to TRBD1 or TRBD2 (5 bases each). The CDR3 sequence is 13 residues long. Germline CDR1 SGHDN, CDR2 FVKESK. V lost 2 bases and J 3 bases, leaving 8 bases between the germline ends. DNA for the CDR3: TGTGCCAGCAGCCAACCGGGACGCTACGAGCAGTACTTC. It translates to CASSQPGRYEQYF.

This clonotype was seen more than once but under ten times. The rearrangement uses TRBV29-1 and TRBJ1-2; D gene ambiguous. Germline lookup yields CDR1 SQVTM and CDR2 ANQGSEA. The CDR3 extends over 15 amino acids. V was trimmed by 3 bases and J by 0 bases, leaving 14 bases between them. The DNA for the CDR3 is TGCAGCGTTGACTTATGGCAGGAAACTAACTATGGCTACACCTTC. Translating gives CSVDLWQETNYGYTF.

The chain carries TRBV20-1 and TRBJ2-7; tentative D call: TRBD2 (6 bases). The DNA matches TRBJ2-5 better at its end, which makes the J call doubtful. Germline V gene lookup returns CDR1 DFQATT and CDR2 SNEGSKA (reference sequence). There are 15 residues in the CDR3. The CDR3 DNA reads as TGCAGTGCTCTCCTAACTAGCCCGGGACGAGAGACCCAGTACTTC. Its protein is CSALLTSPGRETQYF.

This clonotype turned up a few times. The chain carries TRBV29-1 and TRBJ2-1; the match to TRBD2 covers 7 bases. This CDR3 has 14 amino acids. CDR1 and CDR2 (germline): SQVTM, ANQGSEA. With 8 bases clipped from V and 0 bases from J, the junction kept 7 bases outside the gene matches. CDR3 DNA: TGCAGCTCCCGCGGGGGTGGCTCCTACAATGAGCAGTTCTTC. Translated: CSSRGGGSYNEQFF.

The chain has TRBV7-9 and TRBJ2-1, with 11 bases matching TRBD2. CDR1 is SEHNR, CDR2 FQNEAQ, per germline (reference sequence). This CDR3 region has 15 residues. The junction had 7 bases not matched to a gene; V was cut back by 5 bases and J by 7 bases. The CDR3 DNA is TGTGCCAGCAGCACGGCTAGCGGGAGGTGGAATGAGCAGTTCTTC. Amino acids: CASSTASGRWNEQFF.

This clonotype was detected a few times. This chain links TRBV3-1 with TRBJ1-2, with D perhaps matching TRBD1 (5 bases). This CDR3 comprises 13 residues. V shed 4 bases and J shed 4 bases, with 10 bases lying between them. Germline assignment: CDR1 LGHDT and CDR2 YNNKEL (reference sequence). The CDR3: CASSRGSTYGYTF. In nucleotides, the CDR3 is TGTGCCAGCAGCCGGGGCAGCACCTATGGCTACACCTTC.

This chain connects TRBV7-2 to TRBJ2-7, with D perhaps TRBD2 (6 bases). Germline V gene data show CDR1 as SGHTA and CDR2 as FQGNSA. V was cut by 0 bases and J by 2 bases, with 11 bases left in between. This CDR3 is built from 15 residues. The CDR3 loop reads CASSLAPGDTYEQYF. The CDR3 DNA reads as TGTGCCAGCAGCTTAGCCCCGGGAGATACCTACGAGCAGTACTTC.

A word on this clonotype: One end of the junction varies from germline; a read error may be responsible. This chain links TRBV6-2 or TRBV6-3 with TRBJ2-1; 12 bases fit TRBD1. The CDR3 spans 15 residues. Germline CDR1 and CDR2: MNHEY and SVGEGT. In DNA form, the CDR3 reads TGCGCCAGCAGTGGGGGACAGGGGGCAAGTAATGAGCAGTTCTTC. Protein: CASSGGQGASNEQFF.